The rows below give T cell receptor beta chains drawn from one sample of a study of identical twins. TCRdb analysed the 5' RACE reads with MiXCR anew, one entry per CDR3 protein. The sample carries roughly 1.6 million distinct CDR3 sequences, less than 35% recorded once. The sample was cord blood. All receptors derive from a newborn girl in good health. The CDR3 runs from the conserved cysteine through the conserved F or W. A D gene is named only where the DNA matches it firmly. Not every row has a clone size; where given, it reads once, few, many or a size class.

j_gene: TRBJ1-2
abundance: -
v_gene: TRBV28
d_gene: -
CDR3nt: TGTGCCAGCACCGACCTGGGGCAGCCCTATGGCTACACCTTC
CDR3aa: CASTDLGQPYGYTF

j_gene: TRBJ2-7
abundance: few
v_gene: TRBV3-1
d_gene: TRBD2
CDR3nt: TGTGCCAGCGGGACTAGCGGGGGCTCCTACGAGCAGTACTTC
CDR3aa: CASGTSGGSYEQYF

j_gene: TRBJ2-1
abundance: -
v_gene: TRBV6-1
d_gene: -
CDR3nt: TGTGCCAGCTGCCGGGACACCCTGAACAATGAGCAGTTCTTC
CDR3aa: CASCRDTLNNEQFF

j_gene: TRBJ2-3
abundance: many
v_gene: TRBV7-8
d_gene: -
CDR3nt: TGTGCCAGCAGCTTATGGTCAGATACGCAGTATTTT
CDR3aa: CASSLWSDTQYF

j_gene: TRBJ2-5
abundance: -
v_gene: TRBV5-1
d_gene: -
CDR3nt: TGCGCCAGCAGCTTGTGGGGGGAGACCTACAATGAGCAGTACTTC
CDR3aa: CASSLWGETYNEQYF

j_gene: TRBJ2-5
abundance: -
v_gene: TRBV10-3
d_gene: -
CDR3nt: TGTGCCACCAGCCAGAATCCTAGTGGCCAAGAGACCCAGTACTTC
CDR3aa: CATSQNPSGQETQYF

j_gene: TRBJ1-2
abundance: few
v_gene: TRBV9
d_gene: -
CDR3nt: TGTGCCAGCAGCCAACTGGGGAGGGACTATGGCTACACCTTC
CDR3aa: CASSQLGRDYGYTF

j_gene: TRBJ1-5
abundance: -
v_gene: TRBV7-9
d_gene: -
CDR3nt: TGTGCCAGCAGCTTAGTAGGGGAGATGCAGCCCCAGCATTTT
CDR3aa: CASSLVGEMQPQHF

j_gene: TRBJ2-3
abundance: -
v_gene: TRBV6-1
d_gene: TRBD2
CDR3nt: TGTGCCAGCAGTGGCCTAGCGGGATTTAACGGAGATACGCAGTATTTT
CDR3aa: CASSGLAGFNGDTQYF

j_gene: TRBJ2-7
abundance: many
v_gene: TRBV10-3
d_gene: -
CDR3nt: TGTGCCATCAGTGACCCGGGAGCCCAAAGCTCCTACGAGCAGTACTTC
CDR3aa: CAISDPGAQSSYEQYF

j_gene: TRBJ1-2
abundance: many
v_gene: TRBV4-2
d_gene: TRBD1
CDR3nt: TGTGCCAGCAGCCGCCAGGACAGGGAGGACGGCTACACCTTC
CDR3aa: CASSRQDREDGYTF

j_gene: TRBJ2-1
abundance: few
v_gene: TRBV4-2
d_gene: -
CDR3nt: TGTGCCAGCAGCCAATTGCAGGAAGAGCAGTTCTTC
CDR3aa: CASSQLQEEQFF

j_gene: TRBJ2-1
abundance: few
v_gene: TRBV20-1
d_gene: TRBD2
CDR3nt: TGCAGTGCTTTGACTAGCGGGAGCAATGAGCAGTTCTTC
CDR3aa: CSALTSGSNEQFF

j_gene: TRBJ1-5
abundance: few
v_gene: TRBV20-1
d_gene: -
CDR3nt: TGCAGTGCTAGCAGGCCCCTTCAGCCCCAGCATTTT
CDR3aa: CSASRPLQPQHF

j_gene: TRBJ2-7
abundance: -
v_gene: TRBV11-2
d_gene: TRBD1
CDR3nt: TGTGCCAGCAGCCGAAGCCGGGACAGGGGTTCCTACGAGCAGTACTTC
CDR3aa: CASSRSRDRGSYEQYF